These 22 T cell receptor beta chains originate from one sample sequenced in a study of blood T cell repertoires in COVID-19. Sequencing was performed with immunoSEQ multiplex PCR; in TCRdb, only in-frame clones are kept and a portion is missing. The sample has about 30,000 clones, about 80% seen once. Source material: peripheral blood. These receptors came from an older man with acute or convalescent COVID-19.

This rearrangement joins TRBV9 to TRBJ2-4; 8 bases agree with TRBD2. This CDR3 is 14 amino acids long. V trimming: 2 bases; J trimming: 8 bases; junction bases outside the gene matches: 6. Germline V gene data show CDR1 as SGDLS and CDR2 as YYNGEE. The CDR3: CASSVVAGSDIQYF. The CDR3 DNA reads TGTGCCAGCAGCGTCGTAGCGGGATCGGACATTCAGTACTTC.

This rearrangement joins TRBV29-1 to TRBJ2-7; 13 bases agree with TRBD2. Germline CDR1 SQVTM, CDR2 ANQGSEA. The CDR3 spans 15 residues. Trimming removed 5 bases from V and 3 bases from J; junction bases left unmatched: 7. The CDR3 DNA reads TGCAGCGTTCGCGGACTAGCGGGGGACATCTACGAGCAGTACTTC. Protein product: CSVRGLAGDIYEQYF.

The chain joins TRBV9 to TRBJ1-3; D may be TRBD1 (6 bases). Trimming pared 3 bases from V and 3 bases from J, leaving 13 bases between. CDR1 and CDR2 (germline): SGDLS, YYNGEE. The CDR3 totals 15 residues. This CDR3 is CASSDYQGRGNTIYF. CDR3 nucleotides: TGTGCCAGCAGCGACTACCAGGGGCGTGGAAACACCATATATTTT. The entire variable domain, with the rest obtained from reference TRBV9 and TRBJ1-3, is as follows: DSGVTQTPKHLITATGQRVTLRCSPRSGDLSVYWYQQSLDQGLQFLIQYYNGEERAKGNILERFSAQQFPDLHSELNLSSLELGDSALYFCASSDYQGRGNTIYFGEGSWLTVV.

This chain uses TRBV5-4 with TRBJ2-5, with 9 positions matching TRBD1. The CDR3 contains 14 residues. Germline CDR1 and CDR2: SGHNT and YYREEE (reference sequence). V lost 4 bases, J lost 5 bases, and 6 bases stayed unmatched. CDR3 sequence reads: CASSPTGGSETQYF. The CDR3 DNA reads as TGTGCCAGCAGCCCGACAGGGGGATCGGAGACCCAGTACTTC. Combining the CDR3 with reference TRBV5-4 and TRBJ2-5 gives the whole variable domain ETGVTQSPTHLIKTRGQQVTLRCSSQSGHNTVSWYQQALGQGPQFIFQYYREEENGRGNFPPRFSGLQFPNYSSELNVNALELDDSALYLCASSPTGGSETQYFGPGTRLLVL.

The chain's CDR3 is CASSLMGQGGEAFF. DNA for the CDR3: TGTGCCAGCAGCCTGATGGGGCAGGGGGGTGAAGCTTTCTTT. The chain links TRBV7-6 to TRBJ1-1; 7 bases align to TRBD1. Germline V gene data show CDR1 as SGHVS and CDR2 as FNYEAQ. The trim removed 5 bases at V and 7 bases at J, leaving 10 bases unmatched. The CDR3 extends over 14 amino acids.

The chain employs TRBV5-1 and TRBJ1-1; the D gene is possibly TRBD1 (5 bases). Per the germline V gene, CDR1 is SGHRS and CDR2 is YFSETQ. There are 14 residues in the CDR3. Between the trimmed V and J ends, which lost 2 bases and 1 base, there was a span of 9 bases. The CDR3 DNA is TGCGCCAGCAGCTTAACAGGACGGAACACTGAAGCTTTCTTT. Protein product: CASSLTGRNTEAFF. Complete variable domain (other parts from reference TRBV5-1 and TRBJ1-1): KAGVTQTPRYLIKTRGQQVTLSCSPISGHRSVSWYQQTPGQGLQFLFEYFSETQRNKGNFPGRFSGRQFSNSRSEMNVSTLELGDSALYLCASSLTGRNTEAFFGQGTRLTVV.

This sequence joins TRBV6-6 and TRBJ1-1; D gene unclear. The germline V gene has CDR1 MNHNY and CDR2 SVGAGI (reference sequence). Trimming stripped 8 bases from V and 1 base from J, with 5 bases between. The CDR3 has 11 residues. The CDR3 region has the DNA TGTGCCAGCTGGGCGAACACTGAAGCTTTCTTT. Its translation is CASWANTEAFF.

Here the CDR3 reads CASSVGPGLLYEQYF. The CDR3 nucleotides are TGTGCCAGCAGCGTTGGGCCAGGACTGTTGTACGAGCAGTACTTC. This sequence joins TRBV9 and TRBJ2-7; D is possibly TRBD2 (5 bases). This CDR3 region has 15 residues. Trimming took off 2 bases at V and 4 bases at J, with 16 bases between the two ends. Germline V gene sequence: CDR1 SGDLS, CDR2 YYNGEE.

This chain joins TRBV5-1 and TRBJ1-6; 9 positions match TRBD1. Germline CDR1 is SGHRS and CDR2 is YFSETQ. J lost 7 bases, V lost 5 bases, and 7 bases had no gene match. This CDR3 is 15 amino acids long. The DNA of the CDR3 is TGCGCCAGCAGGAGGGCCGGGACAGGGAATTCACCCCTCCACTTT. It specifies CASRRAGTGNSPLHF.

The chain is built from TRBV6-1 and TRBJ1-5; D call uncertain. There are 15 residues in the CDR3. Trimming took off 2 bases at V and 2 bases at J, with 10 bases between the two ends. Germline CDR1 reads MNHNS; CDR2 reads SASEGT. The CDR3 sequence: CASSEQVYGNQPQHF. The CDR3 bases are TGTGCCAGCAGTGAACAGGTTTACGGCAATCAGCCCCAGCATTTT.

This clone was detected only once. The chain links TRBV5-1 to TRBJ1-5; D is uncertain. Trimming left V 0 bases short and J 7 bases short, with 14 bases between. There are 15 residues in the CDR3. Germline V gives CDR1 SGHRS, CDR2 YFSETQ. CDR3 in DNA: TGCGCCAGCAGCTTGGATCCGGGGTTAGACCAGCCCCAGCATTTT. Translated, it gives CASSLDPGLDQPQHF.

V usage is TRBV6-5 and J usage is TRBJ1-1; possibly TRBD1 for D (5 bases). CDR1 MNHEY and CDR2 SVGAGI come from the germline V gene. This CDR3 is built from 11 residues. Between the trimmed V and J ends, which lost 6 bases and 5 bases, there was a span of 7 bases. The CDR3 loop reads CASSHRTEAFF. The DNA of the CDR3 is TGTGCCAGCAGCCACAGGACTGAAGCTTTCTTT.

This clone was seen a single time. The chain recombines TRBV2 with TRBJ1-2; no definite D call. The CDR3 runs 15 residues. Germline V CDR1 and CDR2: SNHLY, FYNNEI. Trimming cost V 2 bases and J 4 bases, with 14 bases left between them. The DNA for the CDR3 is TGTGCCAGCAGTGAATCCGTTTCACGCGTCTATGGCTACACCTTC. It encodes CASSESVSRVYGYTF.

This chain uses TRBV28 with TRBJ2-2; 10 bases are a match to TRBD2. V shed 6 bases, J shed 3 bases, and the junction held 7 bases outside the gene matches. The CDR3 covers 16 residues. Germline-derived CDR1 and CDR2 are MDHEN and SYDVKM. In DNA form, the CDR3 reads TGTGCCAGCAGACCCCCTAGCGGGGGAGACACCGGGGAGCTGTTTTTT. This sequence encodes CASRPPSGGDTGELFF.

Many counts were recorded for this clone. The V gene is TRBV4-1, the J gene TRBJ1-2; no clear D. The CDR3 is 15 amino acids. Trimming removed 2 bases at V and 6 bases at J, with 16 bases between. Germline values: CDR1 MGHRA, CDR2 YSYEKL. CDR3 DNA sequence: TGCGCCAGCAGCCAACTACCCCCGACCGGGGATGGCTACACCTTC. Translated: CASSQLPPTGDGYTF.

The chain has TRBV7-3 and TRBJ2-1, with 9 bases aligning to TRBD2. V shed 5 bases, J shed 4 bases, and the junction held 9 bases outside the gene matches. CDR3 length equals 16 residues. The germline gives CDR1 SGHTA, CDR2 FQGTGA. The CDR3 is CASSDQAGGAYNEQFF. The CDR3 DNA is TGTGCCAGCAGCGACCAGGCGGGAGGGGCTTACAATGAGCAGTTCTTC.

The CDR3 DNA reads TGCAGTGCGTCGGAGGACTACGAGCAGTACTTC. It is translated as CSASEDYEQYF. The rearrangement uses TRBV20-1 and TRBJ2-7; TRBD2 is a possible D gene (5 bases). V lost 6 bases and J lost 3, with 9 bases in between. The CDR3 length is 11 residues. Germline V CDR1 and CDR2: DFQATT, SNEGSKA (reference sequence).

The J gene is TRBJ2-7, the V gene TRBV27, with TRBD1 matching over 9 bases. This CDR3 has 15 residues. J was trimmed by 6 bases and V by 6 bases; bases with no gene match: 12. Germline lookup yields CDR1 MNHEY and CDR2 SMNVEV (reference sequence). As DNA, the CDR3 is TGTGCCAGCAGCAAAATGCCGGGACAGGGCTCCGAGCAGTACTTC. Encoded protein: CASSKMPGQGSEQYF.

The chain joins TRBV19 to TRBJ2-1, with 8 nucleotides matching TRBD1. The trim removed 3 bases at V and 5 bases at J, leaving 6 bases unmatched. Germline CDR1 LNHDA, CDR2 SQIVND (reference sequence). The CDR3 totals 15 residues. In DNA, the CDR3 is TGTGCCAGTAGTATTACGGGACAGGTTCACAATGAGCAGTTCTTC. This codes for CASSITGQVHNEQFF.

This clone was seen once. CDR3 DNA: TGTGCCAGCAGCGACCCGGGAACCTCCTACAATGAGCAGTTCTTC. This codes for CASSDPGTSYNEQFF. The gene calls are TRBV7-9 and TRBJ2-1; the D gene is possibly TRBD2 (5 bases). Trimming pared 5 bases from V and 0 bases from J, leaving 11 bases between. The CDR3 covers 15 residues. Germline V gene data show CDR1 as SEHNR and CDR2 as FQNEAQ (reference sequence).

The chain couples TRBV18 to TRBJ2-1; 15 bases match TRBD2. The CDR3 loop spans 16 amino acids. CDR1 KGHSH and CDR2 LQKENI come from the germline V gene. J lost 7 bases, V lost 5 bases, and 6 bases had no gene match. Here the CDR3 reads CASSAGLAGGSNEQFF. The CDR3 region has the DNA TGTGCCAGCTCAGCCGGACTAGCGGGAGGGTCTAATGAGCAGTTCTTC.

The gene calls are TRBV7-8 and TRBJ1-6, with 8 bases identical to TRBD1. CDR1 SGHVS and CDR2 FQNEAQ come from the germline V gene. Trimming cost V 0 bases and J 1 base; bases outside gene matches: 2. The CDR3 is 17 residues long. The CDR3 loop is CASSLARQGSYNSPLHF. The CDR3 DNA sequence: TGTGCCAGCAGCTTAGCGCGACAGGGGTCCTATAATTCACCCCTCCACTTT. The complete variable domain, with remaining parts taken from reference TRBV7-8 and TRBJ1-6, reads GAGVSQSPRYKVAKRGQDVALRCDPISGHVSLFWYQQALGQGPEFLTYFQNEAQLDKSGLPSDRFFAERPEGSVSTLKIQRTQQEDSAVYLCASSLARQGSYNSPLHFGNGTRLTVT.